The rows below give T cell receptor beta chains drawn from one sample of a study of blood T cells in healthy people across ages. TCRdb fed the 5' RACE reads into MiXCR, producing one record per CDR3 protein. This sample carries 1.5 million to 2 million distinct CDR3 sequences, about 39% of them seen once, and the ten largest clones take 23%. Material for sequencing was blood. The receptor set was obtained from a human donor in good health. The CDR3 runs from the conserved cysteine through the conserved F or W. The order of the fields is J gene, V gene, D gene, clone size, CDR3 protein, CDR3 DNA. D genes are given only for firm matches. Some rows mark clone size as missing; the rest say once, few, many or name a class of expanded clone.

TRBJ1-1 TRBV6-4 - many CASTSSQGSTEAFF TGTGCCAGCACTTCGTCCCAGGGGAGCACTGAAGCTTTCTTT
TRBJ1-6 TRBV30 - - CAWSITQEAQGSPLHF TGTGCCTGGAGCATAACCCAGGAGGCACAGGGATCACCCCTCCACTTT
TRBJ1-2 TRBV7-9 - - CASSLGPYTF TGTGCCAGCAGCTTAGGGCCGTACACCTTC
TRBJ2-4 TRBV6-5 - - CASSTQIRDSLYPTEQYF TGTGCCAGCAGTACTCAAATACGGGACTCCCTATATCCTACGGAGCAGTACTTC
TRBJ1-2 TRBV7-9 - once CASSFGEYYGYTF TGTGCCAGCAGCTTCGGGGAGTACTATGGCTACACCTTC
TRBJ2-2 TRBV12-3/TRBV12-4 - - CASTKRSNTGELFF TGTGCCAGCACCAAACGGTCGAACACCGGGGAGCTGTTTTTT
TRBJ1-6 TRBV13 - - CASSLDPGSNSPLHF TGTGCCAGCAGCTTAGATCCAGGGAGTAATTCACCCCTCCACTTT
TRBJ1-2 TRBV10-3 - - CAIRGMANYGYTF TGTGCCATCAGGGGGATGGCTAACTATGGCTACACCTTC
TRBJ2-4 TRBV20-1 - - CSARITLAKNIQYF TGCAGTGCTAGAATCACTTTAGCCAAAAACATTCAGTACTTC
TRBJ2-2 TRBV10-3 - - CAIRPPAGELFF TGTGCCATAAGACCCCCCGCCGGGGAGCTGTTTTTT
TRBJ1-5 TRBV29-1 - - CSPESRGSRQPQHF TGCAGCCCTGAATCTAGGGGGTCGCGCCAGCCCCAGCATTTT
TRBJ2-7 TRBV5-1 - - CASSGLDNDEQYF TGCGCCAGCAGCGGCCTGGACAACGACGAGCAGTACTTC
TRBJ2-5 TRBV12-3/TRBV12-4 - few CASSSRRDQETQYF TGTGCCAGCAGTTCGCGTAGAGATCAAGAGACCCAGTACTTC
TRBJ2-5 TRBV11-2 TRBD2 - CASILGSGGKGETQYF TGTGCCAGCATCCTAGGATCGGGGGGTAAAGGAGAGACCCAGTACTTC
TRBJ2-1 TRBV6-2/TRBV6-3 - - CASRPTAFNEQFF TGTGCCAGCAGGCCCACTGCCTTTAATGAGCAGTTCTTC
TRBJ2-7 TRBV11-2 TRBD2 few CASSLDVAGPYF TGTGCCAGCAGCTTAGATGTAGCGGGGCCGTACTTC
TRBJ2-4 TRBV24-1 - many CATSDSSEAAAKNIQYF TGTGCCACCAGTGATTCATCCGAGGCGGCAGCCAAAAACATTCAGTACTTC
TRBJ2-7 TRBV28 - - CASSSSWNEQYF TGTGCCAGCAGTTCCAGTTGGAACGAGCAGTACTTC
TRBJ2-3 TRBV2 TRBD2 few CASSYTGLASGSTDTQYF TGTGCCAGCAGTTATACGGGATTGGCTAGCGGAAGCACAGATACGCAGTATTTT
TRBJ2-3 TRBV4-2 TRBD1 few CASSQAGQGTDTQYF TGTGCCAGCAGCCAAGCTGGACAGGGAACAGATACGCAGTATTTT
TRBJ2-7 TRBV15 TRBD1 - CATSIDRGAYEQYF TGTGCCACCAGCATCGACAGGGGCGCCTACGAGCAGTACTTC
TRBJ2-2 TRBV14 - - CASSKTGTYTGELFF TGTGCCAGCAGCAAAACAGGGACCTACACCGGGGAGCTGTTTTTT
TRBJ2-3 TRBV29-1 - few CRRAKGTQYF TGCAGGAGGGCCAAGGGTACGCAGTATTTT
TRBJ2-7 TRBV12-3/TRBV12-4 - - CASSTSLYEQYF TGTGCCAGCAGTACGTCCCTCTACGAGCAGTACTTC
TRBJ2-1 TRBV7-8 - many CASSLTSPLYNEQFF TGTGCCAGCAGCTTGACTAGTCCCCTTTACAATGAGCAGTTCTTC
TRBJ1-2 TRBV6-6 - few CASSYSPGDGLGYTF TGTGCCAGCAGTTACTCACCAGGGGACGGTCTAGGCTACACCTTC
TRBJ2-1 TRBV27 - many CASSLTGGPYNEQFF TGTGCCAGCAGTTTAACGGGGGGCCCCTACAATGAGCAGTTCTTC
TRBJ1-3 TRBV7-9 - - CASSLSNDPGGNTIYF TGTGCCAGCAGCTTGTCGAATGACCCGGGGGGAAACACCATATATTTT
TRBJ2-3 TRBV29-1 - - CSVERTTVRGWADTQYF TGCAGCGTTGAGAGAACTACCGTCAGGGGTTGGGCAGATACGCAGTATTTT
TRBJ1-2 TRBV28 - - CASSREIGYTF TGTGCCAGCAGTAGGGAAATTGGCTACACCTTC
TRBJ2-1 TRBV7-2 TRBD2 - CASSPAAGGTYNEQFF TGTGCCAGCAGCCCGGCAGCGGGGGGGACCTACAATGAGCAGTTCTTC
TRBJ2-1 TRBV12-5 - few CASGLGFIQPRDEQFF TGTGCTAGTGGTTTGGGTTTCATCCAGCCGAGGGATGAGCAGTTCTTC
TRBJ1-1 TRBV7-2 - - CASSPKGKGNTEAFF TGTGCCAGCAGCCCAAAGGGAAAGGGAAACACTGAAGCTTTCTTT
TRBJ2-5 TRBV4-3 - once CASSQAMSGQETQYF TGCGCCAGCAGCCAAGCGATGAGCGGTCAAGAGACCCAGTACTTC
TRBJ1-2 TRBV7-2 TRBD1 - CASSQLGGAGGIRGYTF TGTGCCAGCAGCCAACTCGGTGGTGCAGGGGGCATTCGCGGCTACACCTTC
TRBJ2-5 TRBV7-2 TRBD2 once CASAWTSGGAETQYF TGTGCCAGCGCGTGGACTAGCGGGGGGGCAGAGACCCAGTACTTC
TRBJ2-1 TRBV27 TRBD1 - CARKYRGRNEQFF TGTGCCAGGAAATACAGGGGTCGAAACGAGCAGTTCTTC
TRBJ2-3 TRBV20-1 TRBD2 - CSASPLLAGGNLGTDTQYF TGCAGTGCTAGTCCACTTCTAGCGGGGGGTAACCTAGGCACAGATACGCAGTATTTT
TRBJ2-5 TRBV5-1 - few CASSFRQPDQETQYF TGCGCCAGCAGCTTTCGGCAGCCGGACCAAGAGACCCAGTACTTC
TRBJ2-1 TRBV7-2 TRBD1 many CASSPRQGNSRRLNNEQFF TGTGCCAGCAGCCCTAGACAGGGGAATAGCCGACGCCTTAACAATGAGCAGTTCTTC
TRBJ2-5 TRBV7-3 TRBD1 few CASSPTGGGSPETQYF TGTGCCAGCAGCCCGACAGGGGGGGGAAGTCCCGAGACCCAGTACTTC
TRBJ1-6 TRBV5-5 - - CASSSMIRTPNSPLHF TGTGCCAGCAGCTCCATGATCCGGACGCCCAATTCACCCCTCCACTTT
TRBJ2-3 TRBV7-2 - - CASSFLRGTDTQYF TGTGCCAGCAGCTTCCTCCGGGGCACAGATACGCAGTATTTT
TRBJ2-2 TRBV9 - few CASSAPTTGELFF TGTGCCAGCAGCGCCCCGACCACCGGGGAGCTGTTTTTT
TRBJ2-3 TRBV20-1 - - CSAGGAGVLTDTQYF TGCAGTGCCGGTGGGGCGGGTGTTCTTACAGATACGCAGTATTTT
TRBJ1-6 TRBV7-2 - - CTSSFPRGAAYNSPLHF TGTACCAGCAGCTTCCCGAGAGGGGCTGCCTATAATTCACCCCTCCACTTT
TRBJ1-1 TRBV4-1 - few CASSLAGTRNTEAFF TGCGCCAGCAGCCTGGCAGGGACACGGAACACTGAAGCTTTCTTT
TRBJ1-2 TRBV4-3 - - CASSQGRQSYGYTF TGCGCCAGCAGCCAAGGTCGACAGAGCTATGGCTACACCTTC
TRBJ2-3 TRBV6-2/TRBV6-3 - - CASRNRDESDTQYF TGTGCCAGCAGGAACCGGGACGAATCAGATACGCAGTATTTT
TRBJ2-7 TRBV21-1 - few CASTPTNEQYF TGTGCCAGCACCCCAACGAATGAGCAGTACTTC
TRBJ2-7 TRBV15 - few CATSTRTPAYEQYF TGTGCCACCAGCACGAGGACTCCAGCCTACGAGCAGTACTTC